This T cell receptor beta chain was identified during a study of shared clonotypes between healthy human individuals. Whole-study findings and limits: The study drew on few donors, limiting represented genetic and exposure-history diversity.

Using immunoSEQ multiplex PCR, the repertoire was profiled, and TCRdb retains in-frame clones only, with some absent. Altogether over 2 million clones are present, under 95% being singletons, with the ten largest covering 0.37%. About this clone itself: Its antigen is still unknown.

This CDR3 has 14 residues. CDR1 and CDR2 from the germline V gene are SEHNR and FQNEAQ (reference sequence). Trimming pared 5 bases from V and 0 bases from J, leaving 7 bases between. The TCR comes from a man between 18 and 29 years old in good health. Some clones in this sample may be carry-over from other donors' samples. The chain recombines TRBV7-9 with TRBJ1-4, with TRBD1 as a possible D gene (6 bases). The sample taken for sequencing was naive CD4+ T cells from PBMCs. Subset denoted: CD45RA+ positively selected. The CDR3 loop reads CASSQGTTNEKLFF. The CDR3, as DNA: TGTGCCAGCAGCCAGGGGACAACTAATGAAAAACTGTTTTTT. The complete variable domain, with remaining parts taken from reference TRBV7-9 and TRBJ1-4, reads DTGVSQNPRHKITKRGQNVTFRCDPISEHNRLYWYRQTLGQGPEFLTYFQNEAQLEKSRLLSDRFSAERPKGSFSTLEIQRTEQGDSAMYLCASSQGTTNEKLFFGSGTQLSVL.